The T cell receptor beta chain under discussion was sequenced for a study of OX40 agonist ivuxolimab in advanced cancers. Study as a whole: Melanoma, hepatocellular carcinoma, head and neck or renal cell cancer occurred in dose-escalation patients. Three partial responders included one hepatocellular carcinoma patient and two cutaneous melanoma patients.

Method: immunoSEQ multiplex PCR; TCRdb's copy keeps in-frame clones and lacks some. The sample holds around 35,000 clones, roughly 87% seen once. This clone has a single count. The TCR was taken from an adult with an advanced solid tumor such as melanoma, head and neck, liver or kidney cancer. Material: CD4+ or CD8+ T cells sorted from blood, obtained in a trial of the OX40 agonist ivuxolimab.

Here the CDR3 reads CASSENRNTGELFF. CDR3 sequence (DNA): TGCGCCAGCAGTGAAAACAGAAACACCGGGGAGCTGTTTTTT. V usage is TRBV10-2 and J usage is TRBJ2-2, with D uncertain. The CDR3 is 14 residues long. Trimming removed 3 bases from V and 2 bases from J, with 7 bases in between. CDR1 is WSHSY, CDR2 SAAADI, per germline.